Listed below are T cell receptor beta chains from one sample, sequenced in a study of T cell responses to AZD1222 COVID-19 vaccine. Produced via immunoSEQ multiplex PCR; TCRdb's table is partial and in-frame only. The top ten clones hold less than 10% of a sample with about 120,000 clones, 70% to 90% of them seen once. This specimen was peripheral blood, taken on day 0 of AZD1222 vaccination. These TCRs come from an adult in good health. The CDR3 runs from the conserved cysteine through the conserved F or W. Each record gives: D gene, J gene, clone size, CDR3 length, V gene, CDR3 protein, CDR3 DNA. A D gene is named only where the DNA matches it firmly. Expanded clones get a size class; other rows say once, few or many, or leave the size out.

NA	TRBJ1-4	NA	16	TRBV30	CAWRGSGFGVREKLFF	TGTGCCTGGAGGGGTTCAGGGTTTGGTGTACGGGAAAAACTGTTTTTT
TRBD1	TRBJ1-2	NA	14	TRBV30	CAWSVLTGGMSYTF	TGTGCCTGGAGTGTACTAACAGGGGGGATGAGCTACACCTTC
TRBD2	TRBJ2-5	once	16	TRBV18	CASSPPSSGVQETQYF	TGTGCCAGCTCACCTCCGTCTAGCGGGGTACAAGAGACCCAGTACTTC
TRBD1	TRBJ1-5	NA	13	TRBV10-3	CAKRDRVGQPQHF	TGTGCCAAACGGGACAGGGTAGGTCAGCCCCAGCATTTT
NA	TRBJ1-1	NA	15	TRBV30	CAWSVVRAGGTEAFF	TGTGCCTGGAGTGTAGTAAGGGCCGGGGGCACTGAAGCTTTCTTT
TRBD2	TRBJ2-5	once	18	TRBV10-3	CAISESLRVAGGQETQYF	TGTGCCATCAGTGAGTCTTTACGGGTAGCGGGGGGCCAAGAGACCCAGTACTTC
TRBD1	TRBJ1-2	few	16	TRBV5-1	CASSLDVPGQGIGYTF	TGCGCCAGCAGCTTGGATGTGCCGGGACAGGGGATTGGCTACACCTTC
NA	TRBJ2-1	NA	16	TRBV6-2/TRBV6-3	CASSYSPPRRLNEQFF	TGTGCCAGCAGTTACTCGCCGCCCCGCCGGTTGAATGAGCAGTTCTTC
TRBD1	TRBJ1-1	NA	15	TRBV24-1	CATSDRTGGDTEAFF	TGTGCCACCAGTGATAGGACAGGGGGAGACACTGAAGCTTTCTTT
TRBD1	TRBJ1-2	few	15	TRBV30	CAWSPPGTGTGGYTF	TGTGCCTGGAGCCCTCCCGGGACAGGTACGGGTGGCTACACCTTC
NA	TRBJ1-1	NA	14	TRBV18	CATHRESGSTEAFF	TGTGCCACCCACCGGGAAAGTGGAAGCACTGAAGCTTTCTTT
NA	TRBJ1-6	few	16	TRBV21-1	CASSPIWGSRSSPLHF	TGTGCCAGCAGCCCGATTTGGGGATCCCGGAGTTCACCCCTCCACTTT
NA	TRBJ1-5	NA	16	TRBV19	CASSPQGGLVSQPQHF	TGTGCCAGTAGTCCCCAAGGGGGACTAGTCAGTCAGCCCCAGCATTTT
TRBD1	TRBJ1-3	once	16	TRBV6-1	CASSADAGTGWTTIYF	TGTGCCAGCAGTGCAGACGCCGGGACAGGGTGGACCACCATATATTTT
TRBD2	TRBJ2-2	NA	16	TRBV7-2	CASSLVVREGPGELFF	TGTGCCAGCAGCTTAGTTGTGCGGGAGGGCCCCGGGGAGCTGTTTTTT
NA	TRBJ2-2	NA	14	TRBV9	CASSGSLVPGELFF	TGTGCCAGCAGCGGGAGCTTAGTCCCCGGGGAGCTGTTTTTT
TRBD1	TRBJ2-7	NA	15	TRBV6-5	CASSYSPGQGYEQYF	TGTGCCAGCAGTTATAGTCCGGGACAGGGCTACGAGCAGTACTTC
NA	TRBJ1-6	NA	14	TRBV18	CASSPQGQDSPLHF	TGTGCCAGCTCACCTCAGGGTCAGGATTCACCCCTCCACTTT
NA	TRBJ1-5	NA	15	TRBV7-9	CASSFDDRLNQPQHF	TGTGCCAGCAGCTTCGACGACAGGCTCAATCAGCCCCAGCATTTT
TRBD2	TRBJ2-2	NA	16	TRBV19	CASSKLAGGNTGELFF	TGTGCCAGTAGTAAACTAGCGGGGGGTAACACCGGGGAGCTGTTTTTT
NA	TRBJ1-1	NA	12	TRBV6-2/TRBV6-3	CASSYTANEAFF	TGTGCCAGCAGTTATACAGCCAATGAAGCTTTCTTT
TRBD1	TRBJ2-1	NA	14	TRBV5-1	CASRAQGGNNEQFF	TGCGCCAGCCGGGCCCAAGGGGGCAACAATGAGCAGTTCTTC
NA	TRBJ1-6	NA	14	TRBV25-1	CASSDSRGDSPLHF	TGTGCCAGCAGTGATTCGAGGGGTGATTCACCCCTCCACTTT
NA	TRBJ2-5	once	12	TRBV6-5	CASNGAGETQYF	TGTGCCAGCAATGGGGCTGGGGAGACCCAGTACTTC
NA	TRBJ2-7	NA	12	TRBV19	CASSLQGYEQYF	TGTGCCAGTAGTTTGCAGGGATACGAGCAGTACTTC
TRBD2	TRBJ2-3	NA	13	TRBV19	CASRRGGLDTQYF	TGTGCCAGTAGGCGGGGGGGCTTAGATACGCAGTATTTT
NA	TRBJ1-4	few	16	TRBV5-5	CASSSPWTAVNEKLFF	TGTGCCAGCAGCTCACCTTGGACGGCCGTCAATGAAAAACTGTTTTTT
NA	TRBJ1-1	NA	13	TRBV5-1	CASSLSGDPEAFF	TGCGCCAGCAGCTTGAGCGGCGATCCTGAAGCTTTCTTT
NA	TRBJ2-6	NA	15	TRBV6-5	CASSRGPSGANVLTF	TGTGCCAGCAGTCGCGGCCCTTCTGGGGCCAACGTCCTGACTTTC
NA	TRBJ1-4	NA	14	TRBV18	CASSPGLRNEKLFF	TGTGCCAGCTCACCCGGACTAAGGAATGAAAAACTGTTTTTT
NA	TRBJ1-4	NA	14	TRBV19	CASSIGVANEKLFF	TGTGCCAGTAGTATAGGGGTAGCTAATGAAAAACTGTTTTTT
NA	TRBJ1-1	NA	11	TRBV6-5	CAGISHTEAFF	TGTGCCGGTATCAGCCACACTGAAGCTTTCTTT
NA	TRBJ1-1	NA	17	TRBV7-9	CASSLVPEWGLNTEAFF	TGTGCCAGCAGCTTAGTGCCAGAGTGGGGGCTCAACACTGAAGCTTTCTTT
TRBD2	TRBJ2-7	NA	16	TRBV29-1	CSASGLADKSSYEQYF	TGCAGCGCCTCGGGACTAGCGGACAAAAGCTCCTACGAGCAGTACTTC
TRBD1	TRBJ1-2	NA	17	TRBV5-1	CASSLSTGQGAWYGYTF	TGCGCCAGCAGCTTGTCAACCGGCCAGGGGGCTTGGTATGGCTACACCTTC
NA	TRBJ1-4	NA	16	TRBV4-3	CASSKGGLGVNEKLFF	TGCGCCAGCAGCAAGGGGGGTTTAGGCGTTAATGAAAAACTGTTTTTT
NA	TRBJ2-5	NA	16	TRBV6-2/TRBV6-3	CASRRSGGGDQETQYF	TGTGCCAGCCGCCGGAGTGGGGGAGGCGACCAAGAGACCCAGTACTTC
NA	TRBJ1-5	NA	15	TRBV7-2	CASSLARGRNQPQHF	TGTGCCAGCAGCTTAGCCAGGGGTCGCAATCAGCCCCAGCATTTT
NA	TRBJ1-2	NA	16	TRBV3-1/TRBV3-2	CASSQRTPRFNYGYTF	TGTGCCAGCAGCCAACGGACACCGAGATTTAACTATGGCTACACCTTC
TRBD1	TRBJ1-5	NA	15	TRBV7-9	CASSAGGTGDQPQHF	TGTGCCAGCAGCGCCGGGGGGACAGGGGATCAGCCCCAGCATTTT
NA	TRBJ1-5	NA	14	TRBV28	CASTPPGVVQPQHF	TGTGCCAGCACCCCCCCTGGGGTTGTTCAGCCCCAGCATTTT
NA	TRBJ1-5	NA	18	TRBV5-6	CASSLRAGHIYSNQPQHF	TGTGCCAGCAGCTTGAGGGCAGGGCACATCTATAGCAATCAGCCCCAGCATTTT
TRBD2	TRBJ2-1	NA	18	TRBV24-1	CATSDTSGTSGSNNEQFF	TGTGCCACCAGTGATACCTCGGGGACTAGCGGGAGCAACAATGAGCAGTTCTTC
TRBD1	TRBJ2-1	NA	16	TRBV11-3	CASSPGQVSFYNEQFF	TGTGCCAGCAGCCCCGGACAGGTCTCGTTCTACAATGAGCAGTTCTTC
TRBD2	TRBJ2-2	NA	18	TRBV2	CASRLETSGALNTGELFF	TGTGCCAGCAGGCTTGAGACTAGCGGGGCCCTGAACACCGGGGAGCTGTTTTTT
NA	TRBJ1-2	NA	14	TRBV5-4	CASSLGGSNYGYTF	TGTGCCAGCAGCTTGGGCGGAAGCAACTATGGCTACACCTTC
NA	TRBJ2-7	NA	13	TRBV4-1	CASSQVPGYEQYF	TGCGCCAGCAGCCAAGTACCGGGCTACGAGCAGTACTTC
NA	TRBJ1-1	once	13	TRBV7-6	CASLRGPNTEAFF	TGTGCCAGCCTAAGGGGTCCGAACACTGAAGCTTTCTTT
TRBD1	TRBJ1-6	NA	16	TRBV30	CAWSVRMGQDNSPLHF	TGTGCCTGGAGTGTAAGGATGGGACAGGACAATTCACCCCTCCACTTT
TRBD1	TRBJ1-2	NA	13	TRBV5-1	CASSQTGAQGYTF	TGCGCCAGCAGCCAAACAGGGGCGCAGGGCTACACCTTC
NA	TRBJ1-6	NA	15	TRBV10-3	CAISAAGGPGSPLHF	TGTGCCATCAGTGCGGCTGGGGGACCGGGCTCACCCCTCCACTTT
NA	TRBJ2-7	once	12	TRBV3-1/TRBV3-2	CASRYGRDEQYF	TGTGCCAGCAGATACGGAAGAGACGAGCAGTACTTC
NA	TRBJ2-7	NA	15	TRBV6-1	CASSEAEGGSYEQYF	TGTGCCAGCAGTGAAGCGGAGGGTGGCTCCTACGAGCAGTACTTC
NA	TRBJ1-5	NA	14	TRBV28	CASSSTGSGQPQHF	TGTGCCAGCAGTTCAACAGGGTCGGGTCAGCCCCAGCATTTT
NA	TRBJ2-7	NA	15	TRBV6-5	CASSYSTAGSYEQYF	TGTGCCAGCAGTTACTCTACGGCGGGGTCCTACGAGCAGTACTTC